Described below is a single T cell receptor (beta chain) sequence and its context. Its target is unknown. Splitting of CD4+ cells produced CD45RA+ naive and CD45RA-negative memory subsets. Several immunoSEQ plates received, in even portions, the genomic DNA of each subset. The assay was immunoSEQ multiplex PCR, and TCRdb's table has in-frame clones only and misses some. The sample holds about 1.4 million clones, about 96% seen once. This sample is drawn from a study of shared clonotypes between healthy human individuals. Whole-study results and caveats: The low donor count limited represented genetic and exposure-history diversity.

Germline V gene sequence: CDR1 KGHSH, CDR2 LQKENI. Trimming cost V 0 bases and J 4 bases, with 15 bases left between them. The CDR3 covers 16 residues. Material for sequencing was naive CD4+ T cells sorted from blood. The subset denotes: CD45RA+ positively selected. The genes are TRBV18 and TRBJ1-2; D not certain. This clonotype was sampled from a man under 40 in good health. The CDR3, as DNA: TGTGCCAGCTCACCACCCGAAGGGCGCGGAACCTATGGCTACACCTTC. This gives the protein CASSPPEGRGTYGYTF.